The clone carrying this T cell receptor beta chain was recorded a few times. Its antigen is undetermined. A second PCR of roughly 7 to 11 cycles used a sample-barcoded 5' primer and a J-beta primer mix. MiXCR, applied by TCRdb to the 5' RACE reads, yields one record per CDR3 protein. This sample has about 1.5 million distinct CDR3 sequences, with roughly two fifths found just once. This record belongs to a study of blood T cells in healthy people across ages. On the study more broadly: T cells yielded about one barcoded beta molecule per two cells through template switching. Regarding the study as a whole: Higher diversity, along with more naive CD4+ cells, distinguished long-lived donors from aged donors. Shifts in expanded clonotypes may have been confounded by donor CMV status, which was unknown.

Germline values: CDR1 LNHNV, CDR2 YYDKDF (reference sequence). Trimming removed 3 bases at V and 7 bases at J, with 16 bases between. There are 15 residues in the CDR3. Sequencing input: blood. The chain joins TRBV15 to TRBJ1-5, with D unclear. The receptor comes from a young woman in good health. In DNA form, the CDR3 reads TGTGCCACCAGCAGCCGAGAGGGATTCCACCAGCCCCAGCATTTT. The encoded protein is CATSSREGFHQPQHF.